One sample yielded the 18 T cell receptor beta chains listed below, sequenced in a study of beta chain features in type 1 diabetes. What was sequenced were expressed TCRB transcripts, since all of the isolated RNA had been reverse transcribed. Produced via immunoSEQ multiplex PCR; TCRdb's table is partial and in-frame only. Of 200,000 to 250,000 clones listed, 25% to 30% are singletons. Sequencing used central memory CD4+ T cells from blood. These receptor sequences come from a young man in good health.

V and J are TRBV9 and TRBJ1-1; D perhaps matches TRBD1 (6 bases). V gave up 0 bases and J gave up 3 bases, with 9 bases separating them. In germline, CDR1 is SGDLS, CDR2 YYNGEE. The CDR3 extends over 14 amino acids. The CDR3 sequence: CASSVGPGDTEAFF. As DNA, the CDR3 is TGTGCCAGCAGCGTAGGCCCAGGGGACACTGAAGCTTTCTTT.

In this sample, this clone turned up a few times. The genes are TRBV30 and TRBJ1-1; TRBD1 matches at 7 bases. This CDR3 is built from 13 residues. CDR1 and CDR2 from the germline V gene are GTSNPN and SVGIG (reference sequence). The V and J ends lost 3 bases and 5 bases, in that order; junction bases with no gene match: 6. CDR3 DNA sequence: TGTGCCTGGAGGCCACAGGGGAGGACTGAAGCTTTCTTT. This gives the protein CAWRPQGRTEAFF.

This clone has just a few counts. The chain has TRBV23-1 and TRBJ1-5, with D possibly being TRBD1 (6 bases). TRBV23-1 is an open reading frame, and its role is uncertain. V shed 11 bases and J shed 7 bases, with 9 bases lying between them. This CDR3 has 10 amino acids. Here the CDR3 DNA reads TGCGCCTACAGGGAACAGCCCCAGCATTTT. Encoded protein: CAYREQPQHF.

The rearrangement uses TRBV27 and TRBJ1-1; maybe TRBD1 (5 bases). Trimming took off 5 bases at V and 11 bases at J, with 15 bases between the two ends. This CDR3 spans 12 amino acids. Germline CDR1 and CDR2: MNHEY and SMNVEV (reference sequence). The CDR3 DNA follows: TGTGCCAGCAGTGCGGGACTTTACCGGGCTTTCTTT. Its translation: CASSAGLYRAFF.

This clone was detected a few times. The V gene is TRBV7-2, the J gene TRBJ2-7; 13 nucleotides align to TRBD2. V trimming: 5 bases; J trimming: 6 bases; junction bases outside the gene matches: 7. Germline loops: CDR1 SGHTA, CDR2 FQGNSA. The CDR3 spans 15 residues. The CDR3 spells CASSVGLAGATEQYF. CDR3 in DNA: TGTGCCAGCAGCGTCGGACTAGCGGGAGCTACCGAGCAGTACTTC.

This chain joins TRBV7-9 and TRBJ1-2; maybe TRBD1 (6 bases). The CDR3 has 14 amino acids. Looked up from germline, CDR1 is SEHNR and CDR2 is FQNEAQ (reference sequence). V lost 5 bases to trimming and J lost 4 bases, with 14 bases between them. The CDR3 protein is CASSQTGLGYGYTF. Here the CDR3 DNA reads TGTGCCAGCAGCCAAACAGGGCTCGGCTATGGCTACACCTTC.

This clone has a handful of counts. The rearrangement links TRBV7-8 to TRBJ2-3; TRBD1 aligns across 7 bases. Trimming at V came to 5 bases and at J to 4 bases, leaving 12 bases not matched to a gene. CDR1 is SGHVS, CDR2 FQNEAQ, per germline. There are 16 residues in the CDR3. CDR3 amino acids: CASSLLQGLGSDTQYF. The CDR3 DNA is TGTGCCAGCAGCCTCCTACAGGGGCTGGGATCAGATACGCAGTATTTT.

In this sample, this clone turned up a few times. The V and J genes are TRBV19 and TRBJ2-6; TRBD1 is a possible D gene (5 bases). This CDR3 has 14 residues. Germline-derived CDR1 and CDR2 are LNHDA and SQIVND (reference sequence). V gave up 5 bases and J gave up 2 bases, with 7 bases separating them. The CDR3 DNA reads as TGTGCCAGTAGTCCACAGGCTGGGGCCAACGTCCTGACTTTC. Translated, it gives CASSPQAGANVLTF.

The chain carries TRBV5-4 and TRBJ2-7, with D tentatively TRBD1 or TRBD2 (5 bases each). The V end lost 1 base, the J end lost 5 bases, and 16 bases lay between the germline ends. The CDR3 has 15 amino acids. Germline loops: CDR1 SGHNT, CDR2 YYREEE (reference sequence). CDR3 residues: CASSLSWYRDDEQYF. CDR3 DNA: TGTGCCAGCAGCTTGTCTTGGTACCGGGACGACGAGCAGTACTTC.

This chain connects TRBV6-5 to TRBJ2-1, with D maybe TRBD2 (5 bases). In germline, CDR1 is MNHEY, CDR2 SVGAGI. The length of the CDR3 is 12 residues. Trimming took 6 bases from V and 8 from J, leaving 11 bases between them. This CDR3 is CASSPNGDEQFF. The CDR3 DNA follows: TGTGCCAGCAGCCCTAACGGGGATGAGCAGTTCTTC.

This clone was counted between two and nine times. This sequence joins TRBV6-5 and TRBJ2-1; TRBD2 might be the D (5 bases). CDR3 length: 14 amino acids. CDR1 and CDR2 (germline): MNHEY, SVGAGI. Trimming left V 7 bases short and J 4 bases short, with 14 bases between. This CDR3 is CASKGAEYYNEQFF. The CDR3, as DNA: TGTGCCAGCAAAGGAGCGGAATATTACAATGAGCAGTTCTTC.

The CDR3 reads CAISVQGYEQFF. The CDR3 DNA follows: TGTGCCATCAGTGTACAGGGCTATGAGCAGTTCTTC. J is TRBJ2-1 and V is TRBV10-3; D perhaps matches TRBD1 (6 bases). The germline gives CDR1 ENHRY, CDR2 SYGVKD. Trimming pared 4 bases from V and 8 bases from J, leaving 9 bases between. CDR3 length: 12 residues.

The chain uses TRBV30 and TRBJ2-2; 9 bases line up with TRBD1. The germline V gene has CDR1 GTSNPN and CDR2 SVGIG (reference sequence). Unmatched junction bases numbered 5, after V lost 5 bases and J lost 4 bases. The CDR3 runs to 14 residues. CDR3 bases: TGTGCCTGGGGTCTGACAGGGGGCACCGGGGAGCTGTTTTTT. Its protein is CAWGLTGGTGELFF.

Only a few counts were recorded for this clone. The V gene is TRBV28, the J gene TRBJ1-2; 12 positions agree with TRBD1. This CDR3 is 15 amino acids long. V lost 2 bases to trimming and J lost 3 bases; unmatched junction nucleotides: 1. Germline V gene lookup returns CDR1 MDHEN and CDR2 SYDVKM. The CDR3 is CASSLGDRGHYGYTF. CDR3 in DNA: TGTGCCAGCAGTTTAGGGGACAGGGGGCACTATGGCTACACCTTC.

This chain connects TRBV9 to TRBJ2-1; possible D gene TRBD2, 5 bases. There are 15 residues in the CDR3. Germline V lookup: CDR1 SGDLS, CDR2 YYNGEE. Trimming removed 1 base from V and 6 bases from J, with 14 bases in between. CDR3 in DNA: TGTGCCAGCAGCGTACTGAGCGGACCTGGCAATGAGCAGTTCTTC. Translating gives CASSVLSGPGNEQFF.

This sequence joins TRBV9 and TRBJ2-1, with D hard to call. V was clipped by 0 bases and J by 8 bases, with 9 bases between them. The germline CDR1 and CDR2 sequences are SGDLS and YYNGEE. The CDR3 loop spans 13 amino acids. Written as DNA, the CDR3 is TGTGCCAGCAGCGTAGCAATAAAAGATGAGCAGTTCTTC. Its protein is CASSVAIKDEQFF. The variable domain in full, with the rest retrieved from reference TRBV9 and TRBJ2-1, is DSGVTQTPKHLITATGQRVTLRCSPRSGDLSVYWYQQSLDQGLQFLIQYYNGEERAKGNILERFSAQQFPDLHSELNLSSLELGDSALYFCASSVAIKDEQFFGPGTRLTVL.

The chain carries TRBV7-2 and TRBJ2-7; TRBD1 matches 7 bases. The ends lost 3 bases at V and 5 bases at J; junction bases unmatched: 7. Looked up from germline, CDR1 is SGHTA and CDR2 is FQGNSA. This CDR3 region has 14 residues. CDR3 sequence: CASSFPGGGNEQYF. CDR3 coding DNA: TGTGCCAGCAGCTTTCCAGGGGGTGGGAACGAGCAGTACTTC.

The rearrangement uses TRBV2 and TRBJ2-1; 10 positions agree with TRBD2. After removal of 4 bases from V and 15 bases from J, the junction contained 6 bases not matched to a gene. Germline CDR1 reads SNHLY; CDR2 reads FYNNEI. This CDR3 comprises 12 residues. CDR3 in DNA: TGTGCCAGCAGTGGAGCTAGCGGGGGAGGGTTCTTC. Translated: CASSGASGGGFF. Full variable domain (rest looked up from reference TRBV2 and TRBJ2-1): EPEVTQTPSHQVTQMGQEVILRCVPISNHLYFYWYRQILGQKVEFLVSFYNNEISEKSEIFDDQFSVERPDGSNFTLKIRSTKLEDSAMYFCASSGASGGGFFGPGTRLTVL.